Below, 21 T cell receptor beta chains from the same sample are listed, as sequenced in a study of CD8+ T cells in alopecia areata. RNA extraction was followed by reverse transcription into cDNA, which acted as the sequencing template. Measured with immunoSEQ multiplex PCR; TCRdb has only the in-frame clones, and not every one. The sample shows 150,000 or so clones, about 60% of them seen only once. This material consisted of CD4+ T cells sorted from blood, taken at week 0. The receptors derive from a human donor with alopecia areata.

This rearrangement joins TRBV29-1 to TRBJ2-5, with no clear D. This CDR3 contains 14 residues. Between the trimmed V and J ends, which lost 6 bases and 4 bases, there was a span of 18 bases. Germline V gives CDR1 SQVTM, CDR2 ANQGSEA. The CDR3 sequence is CSVAFFRSRETQYF. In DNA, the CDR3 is TGCAGCGTCGCCTTTTTCCGATCCCGAGAGACCCAGTACTTC.

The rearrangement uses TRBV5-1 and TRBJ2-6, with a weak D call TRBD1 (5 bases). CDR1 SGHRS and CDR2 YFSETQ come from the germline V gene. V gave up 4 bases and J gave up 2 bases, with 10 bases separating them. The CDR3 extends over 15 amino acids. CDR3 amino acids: CASSVRDPGANVLTF. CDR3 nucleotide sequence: TGCGCCAGCAGCGTCAGGGATCCTGGGGCCAACGTCCTGACTTTC.

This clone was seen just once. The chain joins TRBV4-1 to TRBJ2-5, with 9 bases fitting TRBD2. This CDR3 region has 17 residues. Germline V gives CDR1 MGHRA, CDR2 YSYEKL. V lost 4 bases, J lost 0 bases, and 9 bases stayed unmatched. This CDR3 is CASSPGRSGGNQETQYF. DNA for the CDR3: TGCGCCAGCAGCCCGGGCAGAAGCGGGGGGAACCAAGAGACCCAGTACTTC.

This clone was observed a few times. The CDR3 reads CASSQDRGAGGETQYF. In DNA form, the CDR3 reads TGTGCCAGCAGCCAAGATAGGGGGGCCGGAGGGGAGACCCAGTACTTC. The rearrangement joins TRBV4-2 to TRBJ2-5; D possibly matches TRBD1 or TRBD2 (6 bases each). The V and J ends lost 0 bases and 5 bases respectively, with 16 bases between them. Germline CDR1 reads LGHNA; CDR2 reads YNFKEQ. The CDR3 spans 16 residues.

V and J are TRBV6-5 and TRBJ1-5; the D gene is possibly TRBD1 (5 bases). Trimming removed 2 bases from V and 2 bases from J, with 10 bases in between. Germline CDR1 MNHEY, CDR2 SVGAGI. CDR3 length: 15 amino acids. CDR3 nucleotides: TGTGCCAGCAGTTACAGCAGGGATGGCAATCAGCCCCAGCATTTT. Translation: CASSYSRDGNQPQHF.

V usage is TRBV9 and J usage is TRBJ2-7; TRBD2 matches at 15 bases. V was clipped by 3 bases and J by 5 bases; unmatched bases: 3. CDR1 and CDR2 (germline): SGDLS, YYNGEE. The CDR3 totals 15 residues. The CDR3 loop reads CASSAGLAGGNEQYF. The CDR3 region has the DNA TGTGCCAGCAGCGCCGGACTAGCGGGGGGGAACGAGCAGTACTTC.

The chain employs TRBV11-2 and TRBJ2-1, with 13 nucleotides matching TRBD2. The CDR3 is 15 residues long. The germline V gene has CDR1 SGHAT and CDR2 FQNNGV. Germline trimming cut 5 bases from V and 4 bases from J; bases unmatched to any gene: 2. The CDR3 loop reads CASSPLAGGYNEQFF. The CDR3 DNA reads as TGTGCCAGCAGCCCACTAGCGGGGGGGTACAATGAGCAGTTCTTC.

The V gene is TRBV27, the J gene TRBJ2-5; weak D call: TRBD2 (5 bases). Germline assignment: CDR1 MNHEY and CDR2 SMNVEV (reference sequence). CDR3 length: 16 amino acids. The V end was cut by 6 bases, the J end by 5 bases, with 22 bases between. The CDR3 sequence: CASRRLLALPGETQYF. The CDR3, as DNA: TGTGCCAGCAGACGACTTCTAGCCCTCCCCGGGGAGACCCAGTACTTC.

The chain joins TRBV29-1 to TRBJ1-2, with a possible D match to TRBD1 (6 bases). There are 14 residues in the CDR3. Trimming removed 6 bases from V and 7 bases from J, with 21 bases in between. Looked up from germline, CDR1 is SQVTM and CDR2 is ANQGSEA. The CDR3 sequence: CSVENAGASSGYTF. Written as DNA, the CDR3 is TGCAGCGTCGAAAATGCGGGGGCCTCAAGTGGCTACACCTTC.

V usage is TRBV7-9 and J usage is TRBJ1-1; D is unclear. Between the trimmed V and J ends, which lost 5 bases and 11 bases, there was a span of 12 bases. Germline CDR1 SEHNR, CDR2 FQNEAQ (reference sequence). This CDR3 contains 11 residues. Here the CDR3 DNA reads TGTGCCAGCAGCCTAGTCGAGGTCGCTTTCTTT. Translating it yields CASSLVEVAFF.

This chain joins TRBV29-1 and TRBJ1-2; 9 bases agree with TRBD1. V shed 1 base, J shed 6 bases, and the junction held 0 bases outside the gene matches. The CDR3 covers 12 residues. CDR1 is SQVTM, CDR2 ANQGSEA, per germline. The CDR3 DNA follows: TGCAGCGTTGAAGGACAGGGGGATGGCTACACCTTC. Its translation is CSVEGQGDGYTF.

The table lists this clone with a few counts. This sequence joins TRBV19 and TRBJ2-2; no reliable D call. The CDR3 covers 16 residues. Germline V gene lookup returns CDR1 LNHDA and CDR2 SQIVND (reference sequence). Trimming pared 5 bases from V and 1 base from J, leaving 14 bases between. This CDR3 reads CASSPLGRWNTGELFF. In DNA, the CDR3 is TGTGCCAGTAGTCCGCTCGGACGGTGGAACACCGGGGAGCTGTTTTTT.

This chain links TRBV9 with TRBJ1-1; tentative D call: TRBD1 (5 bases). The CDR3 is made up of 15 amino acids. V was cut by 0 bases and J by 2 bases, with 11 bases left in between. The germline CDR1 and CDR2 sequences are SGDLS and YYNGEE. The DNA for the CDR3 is TGTGCCAGCAGCGTAGGGGGCAATTCCAACACTGAAGCTTTCTTT. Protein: CASSVGGNSNTEAFF.

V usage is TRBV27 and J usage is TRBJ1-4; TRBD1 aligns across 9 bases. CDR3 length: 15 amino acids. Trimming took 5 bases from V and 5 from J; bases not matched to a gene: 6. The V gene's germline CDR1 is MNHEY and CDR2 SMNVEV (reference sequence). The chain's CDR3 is CASSATGGGNEKLFF. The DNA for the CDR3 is TGTGCCAGCAGTGCGACAGGGGGGGGGAATGAAAAACTGTTTTTT.

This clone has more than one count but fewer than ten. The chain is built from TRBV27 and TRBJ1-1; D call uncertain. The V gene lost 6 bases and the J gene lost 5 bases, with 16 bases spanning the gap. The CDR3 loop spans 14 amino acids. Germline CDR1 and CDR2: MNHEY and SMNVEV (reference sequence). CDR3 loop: CASRYGGRETEAFF. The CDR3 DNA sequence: TGTGCCAGCAGGTACGGAGGGCGCGAGACTGAAGCTTTCTTT.

The CDR3, as DNA: TGCGCCAGCAGCTTGGACAGCCTTAACTATGGCTACACCTTC. It codes for CASSLDSLNYGYTF. V and J are TRBV5-1 and TRBJ1-2, with no clear D. The CDR3 runs to 14 residues. V was trimmed by 0 bases and J by 1 base, leaving 7 bases between them. Germline loops: CDR1 SGHRS, CDR2 YFSETQ.

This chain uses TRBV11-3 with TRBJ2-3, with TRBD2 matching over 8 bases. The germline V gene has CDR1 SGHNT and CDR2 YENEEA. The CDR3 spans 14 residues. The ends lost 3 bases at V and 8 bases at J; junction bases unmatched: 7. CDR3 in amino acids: CASSFSSAGGTQYF. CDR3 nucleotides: TGTGCCAGCAGCTTTAGTTCGGCGGGGGGTACGCAGTATTTT.

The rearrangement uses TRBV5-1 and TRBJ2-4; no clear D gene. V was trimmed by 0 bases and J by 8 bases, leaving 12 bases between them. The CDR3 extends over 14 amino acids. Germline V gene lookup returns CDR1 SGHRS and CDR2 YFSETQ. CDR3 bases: TGCGCCAGCAGCTTGGGACCTCAAAGTGACATTCAGTACTTC. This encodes CASSLGPQSDIQYF.

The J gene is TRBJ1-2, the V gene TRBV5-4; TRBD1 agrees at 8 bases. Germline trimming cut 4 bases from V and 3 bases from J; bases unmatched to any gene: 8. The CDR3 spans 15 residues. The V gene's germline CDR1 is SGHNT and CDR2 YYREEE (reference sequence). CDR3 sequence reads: CASSGPGQAYYGYTF. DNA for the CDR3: TGTGCCAGCAGCGGGCCGGGACAGGCTTACTATGGCTACACCTTC.

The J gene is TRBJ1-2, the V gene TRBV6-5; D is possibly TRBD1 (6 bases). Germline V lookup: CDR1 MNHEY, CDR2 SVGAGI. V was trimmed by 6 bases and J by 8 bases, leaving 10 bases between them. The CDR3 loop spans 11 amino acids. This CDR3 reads CASRAGDGYTF. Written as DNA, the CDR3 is TGTGCCAGCAGAGCAGGGGACGGCTACACCTTC.

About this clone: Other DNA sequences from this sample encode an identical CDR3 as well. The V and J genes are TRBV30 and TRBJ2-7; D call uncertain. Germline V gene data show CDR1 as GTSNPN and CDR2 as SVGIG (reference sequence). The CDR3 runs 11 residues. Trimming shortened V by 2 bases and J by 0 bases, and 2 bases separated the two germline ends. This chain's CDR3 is CAWSSSYEQYF. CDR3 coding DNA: TGTGCCTGGAGTAGCTCCTACGAGCAGTACTTC.